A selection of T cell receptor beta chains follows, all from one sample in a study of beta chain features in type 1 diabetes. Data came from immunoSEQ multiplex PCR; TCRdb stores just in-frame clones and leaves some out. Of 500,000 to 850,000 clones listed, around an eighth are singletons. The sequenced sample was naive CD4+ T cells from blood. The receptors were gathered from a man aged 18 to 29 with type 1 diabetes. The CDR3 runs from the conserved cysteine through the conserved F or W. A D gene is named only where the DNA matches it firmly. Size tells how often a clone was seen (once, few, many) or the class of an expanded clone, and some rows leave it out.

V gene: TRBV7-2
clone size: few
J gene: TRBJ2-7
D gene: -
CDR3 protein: CASSRARGSDEQYF
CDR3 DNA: TGTGCCAGCAGTCGGGCCAGGGGATCGGACGAGCAGTACTTC

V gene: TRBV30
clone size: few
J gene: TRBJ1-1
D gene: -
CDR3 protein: CAWSYGTPSTEAFF
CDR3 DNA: TGTGCCTGGAGTTATGGGACTCCTAGCACTGAAGCTTTCTTT

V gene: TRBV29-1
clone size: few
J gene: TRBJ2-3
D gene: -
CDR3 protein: CSATGASTDTQYF
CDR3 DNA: TGCAGCGCGACAGGAGCTAGCACAGATACGCAGTATTTT

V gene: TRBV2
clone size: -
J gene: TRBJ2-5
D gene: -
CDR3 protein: CASSELETQYF
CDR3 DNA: TGTGCCAGCAGTGAACTAGAGACCCAGTACTTC

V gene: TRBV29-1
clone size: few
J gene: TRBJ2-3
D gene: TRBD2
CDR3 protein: CSVGTSGGGWTDTQYF
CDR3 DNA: TGCAGCGTTGGGACTAGCGGGGGGGGCTGGACAGATACGCAGTATTTT

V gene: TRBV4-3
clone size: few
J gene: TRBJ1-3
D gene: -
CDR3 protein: CASSQDRGSSSGNTIYF
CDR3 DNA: TGCGCCAGCAGCCAAGATCGGGGATCCAGCTCTGGAAACACCATATATTTT

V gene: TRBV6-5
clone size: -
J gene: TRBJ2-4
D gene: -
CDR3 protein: CASSLAPQGDIQYF
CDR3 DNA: TGTGCCAGCAGTCTGGCCCCACAGGGAGACATTCAGTACTTC

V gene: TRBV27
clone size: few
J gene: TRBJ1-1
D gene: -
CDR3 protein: CASSPPDTLNTEAFF
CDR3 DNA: TGTGCCAGCAGTCCGCCTGACACGTTGAACACTGAAGCTTTCTTT

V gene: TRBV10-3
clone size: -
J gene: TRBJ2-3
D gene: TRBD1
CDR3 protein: CAIRGQGPTDTQYF
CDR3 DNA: TGTGCCATCAGGGGACAGGGCCCCACAGATACGCAGTATTTT

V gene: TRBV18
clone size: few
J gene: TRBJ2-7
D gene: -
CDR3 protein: CASSTQGGSYEQYF
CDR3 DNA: TGTGCCAGCTCAACACAGGGAGGCTCCTACGAGCAGTACTTC

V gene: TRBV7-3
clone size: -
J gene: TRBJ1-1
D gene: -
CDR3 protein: CASSPTTNTEAFF
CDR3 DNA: TGTGCCAGCAGCCCTACAACGAACACTGAAGCTTTCTTT

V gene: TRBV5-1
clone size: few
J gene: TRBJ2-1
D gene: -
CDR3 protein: CASSLAAGYNEQFF
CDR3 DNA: TGCGCCAGCAGCTTGGCGGCGGGATACAATGAGCAGTTCTTC

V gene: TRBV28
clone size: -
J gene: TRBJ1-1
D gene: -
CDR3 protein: CASSMGGHRNTEAFF
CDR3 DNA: TGTGCCAGCAGTATGGGGGGACACCGGAACACTGAAGCTTTCTTT

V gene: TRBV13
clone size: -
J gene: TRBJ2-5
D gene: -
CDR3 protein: CASLVQGTGEQYF
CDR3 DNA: TGTGCCAGCCTAGTGCAGGGTACGGGAGAGCAGTACTTC

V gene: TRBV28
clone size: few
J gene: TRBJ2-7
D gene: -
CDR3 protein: CASSLGTRSSYEQYF
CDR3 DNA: TGTGCCAGCAGTTTAGGTACTAGAAGCTCCTACGAGCAGTACTTC

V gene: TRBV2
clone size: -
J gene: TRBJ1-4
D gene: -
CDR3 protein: CASTLDSPTNEKLFF
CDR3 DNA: TGTGCCAGCACCCTCGACAGTCCAACTAATGAAAAACTGTTTTTT

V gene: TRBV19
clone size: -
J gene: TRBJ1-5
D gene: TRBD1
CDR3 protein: CASSTVTGDQPQHF
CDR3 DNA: TGTGCCAGTAGTACGGTTACAGGGGATCAGCCCCAGCATTTT

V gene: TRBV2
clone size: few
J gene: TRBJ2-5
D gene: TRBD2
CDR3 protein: CASRGSGIETQYF
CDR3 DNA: TGTGCCAGCAGGGGTAGCGGGATTGAGACCCAGTACTTC

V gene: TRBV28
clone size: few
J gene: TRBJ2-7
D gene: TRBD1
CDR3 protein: CASSSPGTGYSYEQYF
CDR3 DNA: TGTGCCAGCAGTTCCCCAGGGACAGGGTATTCCTACGAGCAGTACTTC

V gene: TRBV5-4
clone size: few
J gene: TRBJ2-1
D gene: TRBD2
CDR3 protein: CASSFRLAGDYDEQFF
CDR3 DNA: TGTGCCAGCAGCTTTCGACTAGCGGGAGACTACGATGAGCAGTTCTTC

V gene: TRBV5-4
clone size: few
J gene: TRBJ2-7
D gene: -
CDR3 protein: CASSLSGGLEQYF
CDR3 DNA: TGTGCCAGCAGCTTGTCGGGGGGCCTTGAGCAGTACTTC

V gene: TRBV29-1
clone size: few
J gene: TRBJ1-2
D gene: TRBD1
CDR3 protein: CSVEGTGGNYGYTF
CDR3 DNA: TGCAGCGTTGAAGGGACAGGGGGTAACTATGGCTACACCTTC

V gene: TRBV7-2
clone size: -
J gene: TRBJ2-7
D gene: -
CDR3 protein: CASSPSLRALAYEQYF
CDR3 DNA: TGTGCCAGCAGCCCTTCACTCCGGGCCTTAGCCTACGAGCAGTACTTC

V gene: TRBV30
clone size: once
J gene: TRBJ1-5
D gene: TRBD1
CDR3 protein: CAWSEGTGGRPQHF
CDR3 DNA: TGTGCCTGGAGTGAAGGGACAGGGGGTCGGCCCCAGCATTTT

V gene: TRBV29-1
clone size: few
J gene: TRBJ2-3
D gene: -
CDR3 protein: CSVRTDTQYF
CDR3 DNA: TGCAGCGTTCGGACAGATACGCAGTATTTT

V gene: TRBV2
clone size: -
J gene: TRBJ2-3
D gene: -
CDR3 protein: CASQEGLSTDTQYF
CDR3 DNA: TGTGCCAGCCAAGAGGGTCTCAGCACAGATACGCAGTATTTT

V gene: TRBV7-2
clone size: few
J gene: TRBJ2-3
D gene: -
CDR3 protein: CASSLGVHTDTQYF
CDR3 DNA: TGTGCCAGCAGCCTTGGAGTCCACACAGATACGCAGTATTTT

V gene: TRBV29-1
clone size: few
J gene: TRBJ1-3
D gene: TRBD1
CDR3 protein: CSARGQGALTGNTIYF
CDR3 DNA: TGCAGCGCGCGGGGGCAGGGGGCTTTGACTGGAAACACCATATATTTT

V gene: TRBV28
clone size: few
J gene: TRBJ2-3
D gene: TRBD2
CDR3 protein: CAISMLKAGGPTDTQYF
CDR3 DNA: TGTGCCATCTCGATGCTCAAAGCGGGGGGGCCAACAGATACGCAGTATTTT

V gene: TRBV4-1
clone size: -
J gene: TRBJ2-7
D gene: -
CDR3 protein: CASSSPTERAAYEQYF
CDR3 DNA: TGCGCCAGCAGCTCCCCTACGGAGCGGGCAGCCTACGAGCAGTACTTC

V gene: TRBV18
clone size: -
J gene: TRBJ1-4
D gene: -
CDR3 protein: CASSPRHGTNEKLFF
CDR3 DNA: TGTGCCAGCTCACCACGCCACGGGACTAATGAAAAACTGTTTTTT

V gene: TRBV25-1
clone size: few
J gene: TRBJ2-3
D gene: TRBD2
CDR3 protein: CASRTSATDTQYF
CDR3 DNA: TGTGCCAGCCGGACTAGCGCCACAGATACGCAGTATTTT

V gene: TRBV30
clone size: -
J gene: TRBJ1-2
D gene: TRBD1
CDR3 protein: CAWTSGTGNGYTF
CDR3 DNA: TGTGCCTGGACAAGTGGGACAGGGAATGGCTACACCTTC

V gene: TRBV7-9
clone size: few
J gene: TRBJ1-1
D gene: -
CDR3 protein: CASRLESLQAEAFF
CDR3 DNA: TGTGCCAGCAGACTCGAATCCCTCCAGGCTGAAGCTTTCTTT

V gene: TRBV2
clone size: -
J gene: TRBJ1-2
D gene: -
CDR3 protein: CASSRDNYGYTF
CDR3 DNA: TGTGCCAGCAGCCGGGACAACTATGGCTACACCTTC

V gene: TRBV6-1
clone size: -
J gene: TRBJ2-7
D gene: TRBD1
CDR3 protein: CASRGQAPASQYF
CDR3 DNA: TGTGCCAGCAGAGGACAGGCCCCTGCTTCGCAGTACTTC

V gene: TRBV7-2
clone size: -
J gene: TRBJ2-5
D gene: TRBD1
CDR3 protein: CASSSRTGIYETQYF
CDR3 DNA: TGTGCCAGCAGCTCCCGGACAGGGATATACGAGACCCAGTACTTC

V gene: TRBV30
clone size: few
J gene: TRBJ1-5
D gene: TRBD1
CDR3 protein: CAWSRGRDQPQHF
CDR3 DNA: TGTGCCTGGAGTAGGGGGCGCGATCAGCCCCAGCATTTT

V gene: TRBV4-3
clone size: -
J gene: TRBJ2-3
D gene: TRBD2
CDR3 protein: CASSPSGGILLGTDTQYF
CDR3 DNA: TGCGCCAGCAGCCCTAGCGGGGGTATACTCTTGGGCACAGATACGCAGTATTTT

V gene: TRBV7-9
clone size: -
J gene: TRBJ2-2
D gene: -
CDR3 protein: CASSSGPHNTGELFF
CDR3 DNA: TGTGCCAGCAGTTCCGGGCCACATAACACCGGGGAGCTGTTTTTT

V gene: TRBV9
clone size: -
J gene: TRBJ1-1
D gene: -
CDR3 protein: CASSVEPGNTEAFF
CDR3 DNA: TGTGCCAGCAGCGTAGAGCCAGGGAACACTGAAGCTTTCTTT

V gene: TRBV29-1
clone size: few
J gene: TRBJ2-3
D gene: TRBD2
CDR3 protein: CSVEPLAGTQYF
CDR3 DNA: TGCAGCGTTGAGCCGCTAGCGGGGACGCAGTATTTT

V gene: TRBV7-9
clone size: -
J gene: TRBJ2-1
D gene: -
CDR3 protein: CASSPRGDIYNEQFF
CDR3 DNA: TGTGCCAGCAGCCCACGGGGGGACATCTACAATGAGCAGTTCTTC

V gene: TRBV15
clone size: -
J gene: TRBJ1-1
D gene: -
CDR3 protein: CATSRDVSRGGTEAFF
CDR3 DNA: TGTGCCACCAGCAGAGATGTGTCTCGGGGTGGCACTGAAGCTTTCTTT

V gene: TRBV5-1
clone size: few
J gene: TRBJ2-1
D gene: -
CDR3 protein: CASSHGTGDNEQFF
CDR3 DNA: TGCGCCAGCAGCCACGGGACTGGAGACAATGAGCAGTTCTTC

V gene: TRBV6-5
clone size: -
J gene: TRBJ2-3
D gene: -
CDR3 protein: CASSPQHSTDTQYF
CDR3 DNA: TGTGCCAGCAGTCCTCAACACAGCACAGATACGCAGTATTTT

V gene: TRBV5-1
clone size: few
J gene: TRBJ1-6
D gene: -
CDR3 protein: CASSFPELNSPLHF
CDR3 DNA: TGCGCCAGCAGCTTCCCAGAACTTAATTCACCCCTCCACTTT

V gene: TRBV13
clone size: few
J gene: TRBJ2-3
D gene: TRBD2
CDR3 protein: CASSISGTRGDTQYF
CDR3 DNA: TGTGCCAGCAGCATTAGCGGGACTAGGGGGGATACGCAGTATTTT

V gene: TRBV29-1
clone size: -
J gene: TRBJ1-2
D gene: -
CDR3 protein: CSVVARAIDYTF
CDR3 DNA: TGCAGCGTTGTGGCACGGGCTATCGACTACACCTTC

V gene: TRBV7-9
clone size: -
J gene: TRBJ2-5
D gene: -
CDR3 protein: CASSLGLPYQETQYF
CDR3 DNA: TGTGCCAGCAGCCTAGGACTTCCGTACCAAGAGACCCAGTACTTC

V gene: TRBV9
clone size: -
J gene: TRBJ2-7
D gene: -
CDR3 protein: CASSADGTLAGEQYF
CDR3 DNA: TGTGCCAGCAGCGCGGACGGGACTCTCGCGGGGGAGCAGTACTTC

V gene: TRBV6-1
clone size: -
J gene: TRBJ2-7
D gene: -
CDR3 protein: CAASPQFRQYF
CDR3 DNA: TGTGCCGCGAGCCCACAATTTCGGCAGTACTTC

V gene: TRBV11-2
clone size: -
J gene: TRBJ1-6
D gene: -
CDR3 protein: CASSPEPGRPGALHF
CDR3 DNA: TGTGCCAGCAGCCCCGAACCGGGACGCCCCGGGGCCCTCCACTTT

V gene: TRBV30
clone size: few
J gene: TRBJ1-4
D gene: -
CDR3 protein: CACPAGSGQEKLFF
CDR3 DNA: TGTGCCTGTCCTGCAGGGAGCGGGCAAGAAAAACTGTTTTTT

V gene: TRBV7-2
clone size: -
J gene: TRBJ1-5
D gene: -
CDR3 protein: CASSPTRPNQPQHF
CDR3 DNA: TGTGCCAGCAGTCCAACACGGCCCAATCAGCCCCAGCATTTT